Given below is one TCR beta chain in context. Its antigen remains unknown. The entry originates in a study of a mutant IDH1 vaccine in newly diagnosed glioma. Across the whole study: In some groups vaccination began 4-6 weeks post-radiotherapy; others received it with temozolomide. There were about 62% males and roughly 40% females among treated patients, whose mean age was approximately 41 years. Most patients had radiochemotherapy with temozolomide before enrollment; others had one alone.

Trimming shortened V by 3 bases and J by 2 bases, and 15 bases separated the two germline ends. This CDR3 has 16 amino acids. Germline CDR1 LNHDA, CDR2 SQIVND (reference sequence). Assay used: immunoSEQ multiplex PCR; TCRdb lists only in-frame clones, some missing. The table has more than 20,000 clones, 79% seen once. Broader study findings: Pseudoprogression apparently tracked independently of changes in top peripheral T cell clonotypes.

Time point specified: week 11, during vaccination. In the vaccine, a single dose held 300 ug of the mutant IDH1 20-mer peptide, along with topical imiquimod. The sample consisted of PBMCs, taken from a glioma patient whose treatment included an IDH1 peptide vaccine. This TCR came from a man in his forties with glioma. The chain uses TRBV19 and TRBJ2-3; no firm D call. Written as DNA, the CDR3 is TGTGCCAGTAGTATGACCTACGGTTTTAACACAGATACGCAGTATTTT. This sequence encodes CASSMTYGFNTDTQYF.